The 5 T cell receptor beta chains presented below share a single source sample, sequenced in a study of T cell changes during pregnancy in multiple sclerosis. Assay used: immunoSEQ multiplex PCR; TCRdb lists only in-frame clones, some missing. The table lists 35,000 or so clones, roughly nine tenths of them singletons. The input for sequencing was CD4+ T cells from peripheral blood mononuclear cells, taken in the third trimester of pregnancy. These receptors were obtained from a female donor in good health, enrolled as a control in a pregnancy study.

V and J are TRBV5-6 and TRBJ2-7; tentatively, D is TRBD2 (7 bases). This CDR3 region has 14 residues. V lost 2 bases to trimming and J lost 6 bases, with 15 bases between them. Germline lookup yields CDR1 SGHDT and CDR2 YYEEEE. Here the CDR3 DNA reads TGTGCCAGCAGCTTTGGTAGGGGGGGATTCGAGCAGTACTTC. Protein sequence: CASSFGRGGFEQYF.

This clone was recorded once. The rearrangement uses TRBV5-4 and TRBJ2-3; 13 nucleotides line up with TRBD2. The CDR3 covers 18 residues. Germline lookup yields CDR1 SGHNT and CDR2 YYREEE (reference sequence). V was pared by 4 bases and J by 4 bases, with 12 bases of the junction left unmatched. CDR3 residues: CASSKGLAGALGADTQYF. CDR3 nucleotides: TGTGCCAGCAGCAAAGGACTAGCGGGGGCCCTCGGGGCAGATACGCAGTATTTT.

The genes are TRBV9 and TRBJ2-5; 11 bases map to TRBD2. Germline V gene sequence: CDR1 SGDLS, CDR2 YYNGEE. Germline trimming cut 0 bases from V and 0 bases from J; bases unmatched to any gene: 4. The length of the CDR3 is 17 residues. This CDR3 is CASSVDTSGGYQETQYF. The CDR3 nucleotides read TGTGCCAGCAGCGTAGACACTAGCGGGGGCTACCAAGAGACCCAGTACTTC. Variable domain in full (rest from reference TRBV9 and TRBJ2-5): DSGVTQTPKHLITATGQRVTLRCSPRSGDLSVYWYQQSLDQGLQFLIQYYNGEERAKGNILERFSAQQFPDLHSELNLSSLELGDSALYFCASSVDTSGGYQETQYFGPGTRLLVL.

The chain carries TRBV6-1 and TRBJ2-5; a possible D gene is TRBD1 (8 bases). V shed 4 bases and J shed 5 bases, with 14 bases lying between them. The CDR3 spans 14 residues. Germline loops: CDR1 MNHNS, CDR2 SASEGT. This CDR3 reads CASSADRGGETQYF. The CDR3 DNA sequence: TGTGCCAGCAGTGCCGACAGGGGAGGGGAGACCCAGTACTTC.

The rearrangement uses TRBV28 and TRBJ1-2, with 7 positions matching TRBD1. V dropped 3 bases and J dropped 2; count of bases not matched to a gene: 3. This CDR3 comprises 14 residues. Looked up from germline, CDR1 is MDHEN and CDR2 is SYDVKM. The CDR3 nucleotides read TGTGCCAGCAGTTTTCAGGACAGGAACTATGGCTACACCTTC. It specifies CASSFQDRNYGYTF.